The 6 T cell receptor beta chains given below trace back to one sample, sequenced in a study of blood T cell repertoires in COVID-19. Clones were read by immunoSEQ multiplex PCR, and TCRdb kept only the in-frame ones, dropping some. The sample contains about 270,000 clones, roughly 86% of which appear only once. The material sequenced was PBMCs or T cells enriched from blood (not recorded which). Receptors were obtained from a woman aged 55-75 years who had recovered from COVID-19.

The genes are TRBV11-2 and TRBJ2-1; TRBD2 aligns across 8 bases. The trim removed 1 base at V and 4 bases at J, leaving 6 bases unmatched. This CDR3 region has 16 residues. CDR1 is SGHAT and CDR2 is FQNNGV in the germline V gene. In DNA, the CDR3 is TGTGCCAGCAGCTTAGGGTTTACTAGCGGATACAATGAGCAGTTCTTC. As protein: CASSLGFTSGYNEQFF.

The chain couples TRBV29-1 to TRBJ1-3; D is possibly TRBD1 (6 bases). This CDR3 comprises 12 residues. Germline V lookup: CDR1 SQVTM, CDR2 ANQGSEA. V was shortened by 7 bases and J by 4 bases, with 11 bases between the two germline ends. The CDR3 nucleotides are TGCAGCGGTGGGACACCGGGAAACACCATATATTTT. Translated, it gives CSGGTPGNTIYF.

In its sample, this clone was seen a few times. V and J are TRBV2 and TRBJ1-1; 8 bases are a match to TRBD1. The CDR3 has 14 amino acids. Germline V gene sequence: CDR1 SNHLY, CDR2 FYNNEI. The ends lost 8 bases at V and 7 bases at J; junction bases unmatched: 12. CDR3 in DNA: TGTGCCAGCTGGCAGGGGGCGTTCGGGGTTGAAGCTTTCTTT. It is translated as CASWQGAFGVEAFF.

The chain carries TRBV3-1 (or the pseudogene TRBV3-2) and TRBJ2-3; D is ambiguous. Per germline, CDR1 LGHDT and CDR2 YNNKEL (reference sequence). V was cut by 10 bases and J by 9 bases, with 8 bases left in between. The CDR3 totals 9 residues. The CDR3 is CAIAGTQYF. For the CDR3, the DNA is TGTGCCATCGCAGGAACGCAGTATTTT.

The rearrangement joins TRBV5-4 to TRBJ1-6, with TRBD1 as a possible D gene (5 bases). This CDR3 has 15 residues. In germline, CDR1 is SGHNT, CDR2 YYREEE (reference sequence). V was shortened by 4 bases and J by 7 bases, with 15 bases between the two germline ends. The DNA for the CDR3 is TGTGCCAGCAGCGCGGGACGGATACCAAATTCACCCCTCCACTTT. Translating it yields CASSAGRIPNSPLHF.

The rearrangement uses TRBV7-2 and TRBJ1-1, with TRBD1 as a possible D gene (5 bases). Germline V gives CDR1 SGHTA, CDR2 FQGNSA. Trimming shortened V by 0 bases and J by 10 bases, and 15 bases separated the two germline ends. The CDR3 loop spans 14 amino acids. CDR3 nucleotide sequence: TGTGCCAGCAGCTTAGCGACAGTCAAAAGGGTAGCTTTCTTT. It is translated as CASSLATVKRVAFF.